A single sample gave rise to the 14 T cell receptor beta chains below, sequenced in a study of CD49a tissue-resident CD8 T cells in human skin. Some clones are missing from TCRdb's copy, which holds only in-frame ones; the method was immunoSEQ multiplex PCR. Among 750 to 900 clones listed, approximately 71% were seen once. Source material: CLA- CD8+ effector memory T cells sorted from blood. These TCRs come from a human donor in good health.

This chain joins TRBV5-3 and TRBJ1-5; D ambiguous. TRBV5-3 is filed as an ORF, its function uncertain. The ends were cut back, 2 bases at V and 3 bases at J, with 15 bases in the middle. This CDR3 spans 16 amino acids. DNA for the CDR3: TGTGCCAGAAGCTTCGGTAACCGGGTCACCAATCAGCCCCAGCATTTT. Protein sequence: CARSFGNRVTNQPQHF.

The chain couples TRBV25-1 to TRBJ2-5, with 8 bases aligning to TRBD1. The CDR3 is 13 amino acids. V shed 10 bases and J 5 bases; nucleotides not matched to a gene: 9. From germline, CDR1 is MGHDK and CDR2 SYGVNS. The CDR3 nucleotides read TGTGCCACCGGGACAGGACTTCGGGAGACCCAGTACTTC. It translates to CATGTGLRETQYF.

The CDR3 here is CASSLGGGYGYTF. For the CDR3, the DNA is TGTGCCAGCAGTTTAGGGGGCGGCTATGGCTACACCTTC. The genes are TRBV27 and TRBJ1-2, with a tentative D call TRBD1 (6 bases). Trimming removed 2 bases at V and 4 bases at J, with 8 bases between. Germline V gives CDR1 MNHEY, CDR2 SMNVEV (reference sequence). The CDR3 runs to 13 residues.

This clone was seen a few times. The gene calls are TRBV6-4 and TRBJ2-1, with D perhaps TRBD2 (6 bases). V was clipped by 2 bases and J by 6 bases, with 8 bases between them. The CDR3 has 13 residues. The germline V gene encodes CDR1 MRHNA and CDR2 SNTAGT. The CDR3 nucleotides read TGTGCCAGCAGTGACGGGGAGGTCAATGAGCAGTTCTTC. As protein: CASSDGEVNEQFF.

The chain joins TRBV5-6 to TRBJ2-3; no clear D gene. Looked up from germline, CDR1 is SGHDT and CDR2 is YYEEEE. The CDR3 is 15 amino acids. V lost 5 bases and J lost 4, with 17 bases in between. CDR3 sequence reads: CASRSYSYLSDTQYF. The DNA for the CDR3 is TGTGCCAGCAGGTCGTACTCCTACTTGTCAGATACGCAGTATTTT.

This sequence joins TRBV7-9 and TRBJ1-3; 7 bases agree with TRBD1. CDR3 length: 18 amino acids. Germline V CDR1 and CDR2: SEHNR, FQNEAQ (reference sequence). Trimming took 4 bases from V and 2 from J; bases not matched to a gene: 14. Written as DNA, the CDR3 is TGTGCCAGCAGCTGGGGGCTAGGGGGCGCCCCGCCTGGAAACACCATATATTTT. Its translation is CASSWGLGGAPPGNTIYF.

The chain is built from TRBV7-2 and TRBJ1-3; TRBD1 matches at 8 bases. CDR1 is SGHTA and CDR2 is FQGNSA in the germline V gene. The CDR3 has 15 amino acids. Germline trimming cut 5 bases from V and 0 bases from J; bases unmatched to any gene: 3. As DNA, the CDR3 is TGTGCCAGCAGCATCACAGGGGGCTCTGGAAACACCATATATTTT. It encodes CASSITGGSGNTIYF.

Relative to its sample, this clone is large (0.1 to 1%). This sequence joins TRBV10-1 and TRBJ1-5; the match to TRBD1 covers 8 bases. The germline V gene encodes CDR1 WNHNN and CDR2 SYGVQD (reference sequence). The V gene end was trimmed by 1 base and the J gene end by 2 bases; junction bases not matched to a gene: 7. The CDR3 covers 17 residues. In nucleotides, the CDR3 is TGCGCCAGCAGTGAGTTTACCCCGGGACAGGGCAATCAGCCCCAGCATTTT. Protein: CASSEFTPGQGNQPQHF.

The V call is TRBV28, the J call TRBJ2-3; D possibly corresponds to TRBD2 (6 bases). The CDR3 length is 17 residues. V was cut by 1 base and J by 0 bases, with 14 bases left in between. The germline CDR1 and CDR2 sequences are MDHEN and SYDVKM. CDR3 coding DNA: TGTGCCAGCAGTTTATACTCCTCCCTAGCGAGCACAGATACGCAGTATTTT. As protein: CASSLYSSLASTDTQYF.

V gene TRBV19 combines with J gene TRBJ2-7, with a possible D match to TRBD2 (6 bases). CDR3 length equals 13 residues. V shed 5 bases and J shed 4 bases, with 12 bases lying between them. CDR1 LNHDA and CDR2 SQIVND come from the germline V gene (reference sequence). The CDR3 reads CASSPGDGYEQYF. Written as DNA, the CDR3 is TGTGCCAGTAGTCCGGGGGACGGATACGAGCAGTACTTC.

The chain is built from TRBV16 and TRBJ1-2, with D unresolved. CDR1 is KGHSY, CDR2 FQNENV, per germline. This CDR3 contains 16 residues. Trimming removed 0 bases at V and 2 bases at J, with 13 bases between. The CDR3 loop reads CASSQSWQNYNYGYTF. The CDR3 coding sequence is TGTGCCAGCAGCCAATCATGGCAGAACTACAACTATGGCTACACCTTC.

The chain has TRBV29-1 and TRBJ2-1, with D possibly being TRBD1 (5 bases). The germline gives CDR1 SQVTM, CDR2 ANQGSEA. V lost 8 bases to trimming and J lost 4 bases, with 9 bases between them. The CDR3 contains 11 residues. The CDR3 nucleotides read TGCAGCACGACAGAATACAATGAGCAGTTCTTC. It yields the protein CSTTEYNEQFF.

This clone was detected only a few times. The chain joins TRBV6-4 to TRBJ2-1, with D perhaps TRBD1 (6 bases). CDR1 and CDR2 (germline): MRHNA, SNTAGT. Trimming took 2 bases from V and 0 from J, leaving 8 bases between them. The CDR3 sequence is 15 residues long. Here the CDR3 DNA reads TGTGCCAGCAGTGACGGGGACACCTCCTACAATGAGCAGTTCTTC. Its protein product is CASSDGDTSYNEQFF.

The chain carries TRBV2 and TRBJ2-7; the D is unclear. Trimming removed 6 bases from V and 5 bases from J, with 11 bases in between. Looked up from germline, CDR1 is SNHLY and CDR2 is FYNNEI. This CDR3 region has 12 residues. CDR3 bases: TGTGCCAGCAGGCACGAGAGGCACGAGCAGTACGTC. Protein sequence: CASRHERHEQYV.